This TCR beta chain was profiled in a study of beta chain features in type 1 diabetes. Whole-study context: Examination spanned around 110 million sorted cells from all samples.

A sort by CD45RO/CCR7/CD25/CD127/CD95/CD27 yielded CD4+ naive, central memory, regulatory and stem cell-like memory cells. General study points: Type 1 diabetes patients had TCRB CDR3s that were shorter (moderately but significantly so) in all four CD4+ subsets. A cDNA-based sequencing approach could over-represent cells with high TCR expression. Equally in patients and controls, PCR might preferentially amplify shorter templates.

This clone was picked up a small number of times. What it binds is not known. Sequencing targeted expressed TCRB transcripts, as all isolated RNA had been reverse transcribed. Some clones are missing from TCRdb's copy, which holds only in-frame ones; the method was immunoSEQ multiplex PCR. Counted here are over 150,000 clones, about a tenth occurring once; the ten biggest clones make up around 0.48%. V dropped 4 bases and J dropped 2 bases, with 11 bases sitting between them. The CDR3 has 14 residues. The germline CDR1 and CDR2 sequences are MDHEN and SYDVKM. The sample taken for sequencing was central memory CD4+ T cells from blood. V gene TRBV28 combines with J gene TRBJ1-1; no firm D call. The sequence derives from a man aged 30-40 years with type 1 diabetes. Written as DNA, the CDR3 is TGTGCCAGCAGTTCCTCTCGTAGAAACACTGAAGCTTTCTTT. It encodes CASSSSRRNTEAFF.